The sequence of this T cell receptor beta chain was determined in a study of graft-versus-host responses after intestinal transplantation. About the research overall: Each transplant was multivisceral, liver-intestinal, or isolated intestinal. Each recipient received anti-thymocyte globulin induction, then tacrolimus and steroids for approximately three years. Study conclusions and caveats: Some GvH clones were seen earlier in gut or blood, suggesting intestinal origin. Early HvG declines after transplant were associated with peak circulating GvH clone levels.

Sequencing was performed with immunoSEQ multiplex PCR; in TCRdb, only in-frame clones are kept and a portion is missing. The sample holds several thousand clones, 95% to 98% seen once. Turning to this clone: The antigen is unknown.

Trimming removed 6 bases from V and 5 bases from J; junction bases left unmatched: 10. The CDR3 extends over 16 amino acids. Germline CDR1 and CDR2: SGHRS and YFSETQ. This TCR came from a human patient who received an intestinal transplant, so some T cells may come from the graft donor. V usage is TRBV5-1 and J usage is TRBJ2-7; 14 bases match TRBD2. The sequences come from PBMCs, collected 23 days after intestinal transplant. The CDR3, as DNA: TGCGCCAGCACCCAGGGACTAGCGGGAGCATTGGACGAGCAGTACTTC. It specifies CASTQGLAGALDEQYF.